The 27 T cell receptor beta chains reported below all come from one sample, sequenced in a study of CD8 T cells in Susac syndrome. The RNA, 0.5 to 1 ug, was put through reverse transcription using random hexamers. From the immunoSEQ multiplex PCR reads, TCRdb called clonotypes with MiXCR, one entry per CDR3 protein. The table shows roughly 200,000 distinct CDR3 sequences, with 95% occurring only once. Sequences were obtained from CD4+ T cells from PBMCs. Receptor source: a human donor with multiple sclerosis.

CDR3 sequence (DNA): TGTGCCAGCAGCGCGTTAAACAGGGCGATCTACAATGAGCAGTTCTTC. Its protein is CASSALNRAIYNEQFF. The V call is TRBV9, the J call TRBJ2-1, with D possibly being TRBD1 (6 bases). V shed 3 bases and J shed 3 bases, with 16 bases lying between them. The CDR3 covers 16 residues. Germline CDR1 reads SGDLS; CDR2 reads YYNGEE.

The chain couples TRBV20-1 to TRBJ1-1; the D gene is possibly TRBD1 (5 bases). Per the germline V gene, CDR1 is DFQATT and CDR2 is SNEGSKA (reference sequence). V was cut by 3 bases and J by 5 bases, with 22 bases left in between. This CDR3 is 16 amino acids long. The CDR3 spells CSASTLELRGWTEAFF. The CDR3 nucleotides read TGCAGTGCTAGCACTCTGGAATTGAGGGGCTGGACTGAAGCTTTCTTT.

The chain carries TRBV15 and TRBJ2-1; 8 bases align to TRBD1. The CDR3 spans 16 residues. Germline trimming cut 3 bases from V and 4 bases from J; bases unmatched to any gene: 8. The V gene's germline CDR1 is LNHNV and CDR2 YYDKDF (reference sequence). CDR3 sequence (DNA): TGTGCCACCAGCAGGGACGGGACAGGACCTTACAATGAGCAGTTCTTC. As protein: CATSRDGTGPYNEQFF.

The rearrangement uses TRBV9 and TRBJ2-2; 11 bases are shared with TRBD2. V shed 3 bases and J 3 bases; nucleotides not matched to a gene: 1. The CDR3 runs to 15 residues. Germline V gene lookup returns CDR1 SGDLS and CDR2 YYNGEE. The CDR3, as DNA: TGTGCCAGCAGCGGGGGACTAGCGGACACCGGGGAGCTGTTTTTT. This gives the protein CASSGGLADTGELFF. The whole variable domain, filled in from reference TRBV9 and TRBJ2-2, reads DSGVTQTPKHLITATGQRVTLRCSPRSGDLSVYWYQQSLDQGLQFLIQYYNGEERAKGNILERFSAQQFPDLHSELNLSSLELGDSALYFCASSGGLADTGELFFGEGSRLTVL.

The V gene is TRBV5-1, the J gene TRBJ2-7; 8 bases match TRBD1. V shed 4 bases, J shed 1 base, and the junction held 4 bases outside the gene matches. The CDR3 length is 14 residues. Looked up from germline, CDR1 is SGHRS and CDR2 is YFSETQ. The CDR3 protein is CASSPDRESYEQYV. In DNA form, the CDR3 reads TGCGCCAGCAGCCCGGACAGGGAATCCTACGAGCAGTACGTC.

The chain joins TRBV25-1 to TRBJ2-1; 7 bases fit TRBD1. V lost 9 bases to trimming and J lost 0 bases; unmatched junction nucleotides: 2. CDR1 is MGHDK and CDR2 is SYGVNS in the germline V gene. The CDR3 sequence is 13 residues long. The CDR3 DNA reads TGTGCCAGTAACAGGGGCTCCTACAATGAGCAGTTCTTC. This gives the protein CASNRGSYNEQFF. Drawing the rest from reference TRBV25-1 and TRBJ2-1, the complete variable domain is EADIYQTPRYLVIGTGKKITLECSQTMGHDKMYWYQQDPGMELHLIHYSYGVNSTEKGDLSSESTVSRIRTEHFPLTLESARPSHTSQYLCASNRGSYNEQFFGPGTRLTVL.

The chain has TRBV29-1 and TRBJ2-2; D call uncertain. This CDR3 has 14 amino acids. Germline V lookup: CDR1 SQVTM, CDR2 ANQGSEA. Trimming removed 2 bases from V and 5 bases from J, with 12 bases in between. This CDR3 reads CSVERQLGTGELFF. In nucleotides, the CDR3 is TGCAGCGTTGAACGGCAATTAGGGACCGGGGAGCTGTTTTTT.

The CDR3: CASSYDGLPYEQYF. CDR3 nucleotides: TGTGCCAGCAGTTACGACGGGCTTCCCTACGAGCAGTACTTC. The V and J genes are TRBV6-5 and TRBJ2-7; D is unresolved. Looked up from germline, CDR1 is MNHEY and CDR2 is SVGAGI. V was pared by 2 bases and J by 2 bases, with 10 bases between. This CDR3 has 14 amino acids.

The gene calls are TRBV30 and TRBJ1-1, with 8 bases lining up with TRBD1. V trimming: 8 bases; J trimming: 1 base; junction bases outside the gene matches: 6. Germline V gives CDR1 GTSNPN, CDR2 SVGIG (reference sequence). The CDR3 runs to 13 residues. The CDR3 DNA follows: TGTGCCGGTTACGGGACAGGGAACACTGAAGCTTTCTTT. This encodes CAGYGTGNTEAFF.

This sequence joins TRBV11-2 and TRBJ2-7; the D gene is possibly TRBD2 (6 bases). Germline values: CDR1 SGHAT, CDR2 FQNNGV. The CDR3 runs 12 residues. V shed 5 bases and J shed 4 bases, with 9 bases lying between them. CDR3: CASSPSGYEQYV. The CDR3 region has the DNA TGTGCCAGCAGCCCAAGCGGGTACGAGCAGTACGTC.

The genes are TRBV20-1 and TRBJ1-6, with D possibly matching TRBD1 (6 bases). This CDR3 is built from 16 residues. Trimming pared 3 bases from V and 8 bases from J, leaving 20 bases between. The germline gives CDR1 DFQATT, CDR2 SNEGSKA (reference sequence). CDR3 region: CSASPSYTGFDSPLHF. CDR3 coding DNA: TGCAGTGCTAGCCCCTCTTATACAGGGTTCGATTCACCCCTCCACTTT.

A note on this clonotype: Because it lacks the conserved phenylalanine or tryptophan at the end, this CDR3 is likely a read error. No DNA is shown, since the ends of the CDR3 on it are uncertain; the CDR3 is the one TCRdb lists. The chain links TRBV2 to TRBJ2-1; the DNA was not compared with TRBD2, the D call given in the table. Germline CDR1 reads SNHLY; CDR2 reads FYNNEI. A total of 12 residues make up the CDR3, ends included. CDR3 region: CASSEALALNNV.

The chain employs TRBV7-8 and TRBJ2-3; D tentatively reads TRBD1 or TRBD2 (5 bases each). This CDR3 is built from 16 residues. Per germline, CDR1 SGHVS and CDR2 FQNEAQ. The V gene lost 1 base and the J gene lost 2 bases, with 13 bases spanning the gap. CDR3 DNA: TGTGCCAGCAGCTTAGGAGAGGGGTGGAACACAGATACGCAGTATTTT. Amino acid sequence: CASSLGEGWNTDTQYF.

The chain's CDR3 is CASSQAERGRGNEQFF. DNA for the CDR3: TGTGCCAGCAGCCAAGCCGAGCGGGGCCGGGGGAATGAGCAGTTCTTC. V gene TRBV4-2 combines with J gene TRBJ2-1; 7 nucleotides align to TRBD2. V trimming: 1 base; J trimming: 7 bases; junction bases outside the gene matches: 10. Germline lookup yields CDR1 LGHNA and CDR2 YNFKEQ. This CDR3 contains 16 residues.

This clonotype was detected once. The CDR3 reads CATSHDWTGRNTEAFF. The DNA for the CDR3 is TGTGCCACCAGCCACGATTGGACAGGGAGGAACACTGAAGCTTTCTTT. J is TRBJ1-1 and V is TRBV15, with 8 bases matching TRBD1. The CDR3 has 16 amino acids. V lost 5 bases and J lost 1; bases outside the gene matches: 9. CDR1 LNHNV and CDR2 YYDKDF come from the germline V gene (reference sequence).

The CDR3 DNA reads as TGCAGCGTTGAAGACCGAAGGCGTTACCCTAGCACAGATACGCAGTATTTT. It yields the protein CSVEDRRRYPSTDTQYF. The chain has TRBV29-1 and TRBJ2-3; D is unclear. This CDR3 has 17 amino acids. V was trimmed by 0 bases and J by 0 bases, leaving 16 bases between them. The germline CDR1 and CDR2 sequences are SQVTM and ANQGSEA.

The chain recombines TRBV9 with TRBJ1-6; D gene unclear. Trimming pared 0 bases from V and 10 bases from J, leaving 20 bases between. The CDR3 runs 17 residues. Germline V gives CDR1 SGDLS, CDR2 YYNGEE. CDR3 sequence: CASSVADPGLDGSPLHF. For the CDR3, the DNA is TGTGCCAGCAGCGTAGCCGACCCGGGCCTCGATGGATCACCCCTCCACTTT. Full variable domain (missing parts from reference TRBV9 and TRBJ1-6): DSGVTQTPKHLITATGQRVTLRCSPRSGDLSVYWYQQSLDQGLQFLIQYYNGEERAKGNILERFSAQQFPDLHSELNLSSLELGDSALYFCASSVADPGLDGSPLHFGNGTRLTVT.

The chain's CDR3 is CAWSQGPQGNSPLHF. CDR3 DNA: TGTGCCTGGTCACAGGGCCCCCAGGGGAATTCACCCCTCCACTTT. The J gene is TRBJ1-6, the V gene TRBV30; D might be TRBD1 (6 bases). There are 15 residues in the CDR3. Germline CDR1 GTSNPN, CDR2 SVGIG (reference sequence). Between the trimmed V and J ends, which lost 5 bases and 7 bases, there was a span of 18 bases.

This chain joins TRBV7-9 and TRBJ1-5; D ambiguous. Germline CDR1 and CDR2: SEHNR and FQNEAQ (reference sequence). The CDR3 runs to 12 residues. V shed 5 bases and J shed 3 bases, with 5 bases lying between them. For the CDR3, the DNA is TGTGCCAGCAGCAATCCCAATCAGCCCCAGCATTTT. Residues: CASSNPNQPQHF. Drawing the rest from reference TRBV7-9 and TRBJ1-5, the complete variable domain is DTGVSQNPRHKITKRGQNVTFRCDPISEHNRLYWYRQTLGQGPEFLTYFQNEAQLEKSRLLSDRFSAERPKGSFSTLEIQRTEQGDSAMYLCASSNPNQPQHFGDGTRLSIL.

The V gene is TRBV18, the J gene TRBJ2-1; 8 bases map to TRBD2. This CDR3 is 15 amino acids long. V gave up 4 bases and J gave up 5 bases; unmatched junction bases: 7. Germline values: CDR1 KGHSH, CDR2 LQKENI. The CDR3 DNA follows: TGTGCCAGCTCACTTACGGGACTAGGCAACAATGAGCAGTTCTTC. Translating it yields CASSLTGLGNNEQFF.

The gene calls are TRBV7-9 and TRBJ1-5; weak D call: TRBD1 (5 bases). Trimming took off 2 bases at V and 0 bases at J, with 14 bases between the two ends. The germline V gene has CDR1 SEHNR and CDR2 FQNEAQ (reference sequence). The CDR3 consists of 17 residues. This chain's CDR3 is CASSLFGGADSNQPQHF. The CDR3 nucleotides are TGTGCCAGCAGCTTATTTGGGGGAGCCGATAGCAATCAGCCCCAGCATTTT.

V gene TRBV20-1 combines with J gene TRBJ1-2; 9 nucleotides align to TRBD1. Losses at the gene ends were 0 bases for V and 7 bases for J; bases not matched to a gene: 3. The CDR3 length is 13 residues. Germline V gives CDR1 DFQATT, CDR2 SNEGSKA (reference sequence). The DNA for the CDR3 is TGCAGTGCTAGAGAGGGGACAGGGCCTGGCTACACCTTC. It specifies CSAREGTGPGYTF.

This chain links TRBV30 with TRBJ2-7, with 8 bases aligning to TRBD2. Germline-derived CDR1 and CDR2 are GTSNPN and SVGIG (reference sequence). The CDR3 is made up of 12 amino acids. Trimming removed 5 bases from V and 8 bases from J; junction bases left unmatched: 8. CDR3 sequence: CAWAGGSRKQYF. The CDR3 DNA follows: TGTGCCTGGGCGGGGGGTTCGAGGAAGCAGTACTTC.

CDR3 amino acids: CASSEEIRGTYEQYF. In DNA, the CDR3 is TGTGCCAGCAGTGAGGAGATACGGGGCACCTACGAGCAGTACTTC. The chain couples TRBV2 to TRBJ2-7; D may be TRBD1 or TRBD2 (5 bases each). The CDR3 is 15 residues long. The germline CDR1 and CDR2 sequences are SNHLY and FYNNEI. V gave up 3 bases and J gave up 2 bases, with 14 bases separating them.

The V gene is TRBV20-1, the J gene TRBJ2-3; possibly TRBD1 for D (5 bases). The length of the CDR3 is 13 residues. The ends were cut back, 4 bases at V and 0 bases at J, with 8 bases in the middle. The germline CDR1 and CDR2 sequences are DFQATT and SNEGSKA (reference sequence). CDR3 residues: CSATDSSTDTQYF. Written as DNA, the CDR3 is TGCAGTGCTACCGACAGCAGCACAGATACGCAGTATTTT.

The chain recombines TRBV5-4 with TRBJ1-6; 7 nucleotides align to TRBD1. CDR1 is SGHNT, CDR2 YYREEE, per germline (reference sequence). V shed 4 bases, J shed 16 bases, and the junction held 11 bases outside the gene matches. The CDR3 spans 13 residues. CDR3 sequence: CASSASRDSTLHF. In DNA form, the CDR3 reads TGTGCCAGCAGCGCGAGTAGGGACAGCACTCTCCACTTT.

The table lists this clonotype with a count of one. The rearrangement uses TRBV7-9 and TRBJ2-1; weak D call: TRBD1 (7 bases). V lost 4 bases and J lost 9, with 19 bases in between. The germline CDR1 and CDR2 sequences are SEHNR and FQNEAQ (reference sequence). The CDR3 extends over 15 amino acids. The CDR3 loop reads CASSSHLATGTEQFF. The CDR3 DNA is TGTGCCAGCAGCTCCCACCTAGCGACAGGGACTGAGCAGTTCTTC.